This T cell receptor (beta chain) was profiled in a study of OX40 agonist ivuxolimab in advanced cancers. Across the whole study: Around 40% of patients had received prior checkpoint inhibitor therapy. The study, taken as a whole, reports: By week 6 at 0.1 to 3.0 mg/kg, blood CD4+ and CD8+ T cells had expanded clonally.

With baseline, cycle 4 day 1, and cycle 7 day 1 as timepoints, blood was sampled. Comments on this clone: Its matching antigen is unknown.

Only in-frame clones appear in the TCRdb table, and some are missing; sequencing was by immunoSEQ multiplex PCR. This table holds around 35,000 clones, 86% found once. Trimming stripped 5 bases from V and 1 base from J, with 11 bases between. CDR3 length equals 14 residues. Germline V gene sequence: CDR1 SNHLY, CDR2 FYNNEI. This receptor was identified in an adult with an advanced solid tumor such as melanoma, head and neck, liver or kidney cancer. The sample in question was CD4+ or CD8+ T cells sorted from blood, obtained in a trial of the OX40 agonist ivuxolimab. The genes are TRBV2 and TRBJ2-5; weak D call: TRBD2 (6 bases). In DNA form, the CDR3 reads TGTGCCAGCAGTCGGCGGGACTTCCAAGAGACCCAGTACTTC. Amino acid sequence: CASSRRDFQETQYF.